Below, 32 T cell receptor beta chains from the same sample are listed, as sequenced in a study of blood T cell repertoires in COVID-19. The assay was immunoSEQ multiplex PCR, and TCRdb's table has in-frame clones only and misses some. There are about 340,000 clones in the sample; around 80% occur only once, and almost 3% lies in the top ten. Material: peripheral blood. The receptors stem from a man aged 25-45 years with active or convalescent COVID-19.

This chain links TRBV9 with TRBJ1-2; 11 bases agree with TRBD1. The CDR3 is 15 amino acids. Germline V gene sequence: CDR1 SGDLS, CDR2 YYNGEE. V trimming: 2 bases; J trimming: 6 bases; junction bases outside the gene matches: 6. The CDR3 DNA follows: TGTGCCAGCAGCGTCGGGGGGACAGGGGGAGATGGCTACACCTTC. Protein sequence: CASSVGGTGGDGYTF.

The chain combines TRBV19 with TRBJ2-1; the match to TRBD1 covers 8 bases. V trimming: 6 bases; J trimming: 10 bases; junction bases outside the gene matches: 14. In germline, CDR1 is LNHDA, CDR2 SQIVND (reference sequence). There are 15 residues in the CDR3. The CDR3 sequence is CASSPRDRRGDEQFF. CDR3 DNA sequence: TGTGCCAGTAGCCCCCGGGACAGGAGGGGCGACGAGCAGTTCTTC.

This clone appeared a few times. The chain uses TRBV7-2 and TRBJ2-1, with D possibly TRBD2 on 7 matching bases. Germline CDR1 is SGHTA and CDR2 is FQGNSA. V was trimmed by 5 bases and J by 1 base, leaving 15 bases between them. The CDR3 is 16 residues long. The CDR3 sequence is CASSLRGGGSYNEQFF. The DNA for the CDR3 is TGTGCCAGCAGCCTAAGGGGGGGAGGTTCCTACAATGAGCAGTTCTTC.

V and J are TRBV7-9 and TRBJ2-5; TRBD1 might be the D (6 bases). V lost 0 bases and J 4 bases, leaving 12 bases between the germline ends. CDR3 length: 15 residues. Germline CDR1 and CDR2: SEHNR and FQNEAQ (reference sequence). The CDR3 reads CASSLAGALAETQYF. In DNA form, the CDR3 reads TGTGCCAGCAGCTTAGCGGGGGCCCTAGCAGAGACCCAGTACTTC. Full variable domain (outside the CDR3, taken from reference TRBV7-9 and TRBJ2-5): DTGVSQNPRHKITKRGQNVTFRCDPISEHNRLYWYRQTLGQGPEFLTYFQNEAQLEKSRLLSDRFSAERPKGSFSTLEIQRTEQGDSAMYLCASSLAGALAETQYFGPGTRLLVL.

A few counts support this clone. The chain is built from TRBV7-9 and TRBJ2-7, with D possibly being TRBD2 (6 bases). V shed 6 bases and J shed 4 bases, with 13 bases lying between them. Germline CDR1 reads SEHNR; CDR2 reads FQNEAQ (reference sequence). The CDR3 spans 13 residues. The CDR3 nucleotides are TGTGCCAGCAGGCGGGACGGGGATTACGAGCAGTACTTC. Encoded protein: CASRRDGDYEQYF. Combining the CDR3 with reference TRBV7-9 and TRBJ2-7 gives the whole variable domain DTGVSQNPRHKITKRGQNVTFRCDPISEHNRLYWYRQTLGQGPEFLTYFQNEAQLEKSRLLSDRFSAERPKGSFSTLEIQRTEQGDSAMYLCASRRDGDYEQYFGPGTRLTVT.

The chain's CDR3 is CASSPNSGNTIYF. DNA for the CDR3: TGTGCCAGCAGCCCTAACTCTGGAAACACCATATATTTT. V usage is TRBV3-1 (or the pseudogene TRBV3-2) and J usage is TRBJ1-3, with D unresolved. The CDR3 spans 13 residues. V was clipped by 4 bases and J by 0 bases, with 4 bases between them. Germline assignment: CDR1 LGHDT and CDR2 YNNKEL (reference sequence).

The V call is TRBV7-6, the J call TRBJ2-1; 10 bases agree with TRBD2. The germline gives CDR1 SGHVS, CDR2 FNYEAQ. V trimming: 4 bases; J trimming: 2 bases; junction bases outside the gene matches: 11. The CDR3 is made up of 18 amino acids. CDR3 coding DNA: TGTGCCAGCAGCTCCTATAGCGGGAGGAGGGGCCCCTACAATGAGCAGTTCTTC. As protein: CASSSYSGRRGPYNEQFF.

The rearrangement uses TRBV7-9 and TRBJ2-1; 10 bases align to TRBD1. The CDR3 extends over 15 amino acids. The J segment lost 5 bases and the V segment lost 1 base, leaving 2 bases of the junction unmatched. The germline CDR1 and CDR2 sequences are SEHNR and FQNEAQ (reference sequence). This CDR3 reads CASSLDGTGDNEQFF. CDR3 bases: TGTGCCAGCAGCTTAGACGGGACAGGGGACAATGAGCAGTTCTTC.

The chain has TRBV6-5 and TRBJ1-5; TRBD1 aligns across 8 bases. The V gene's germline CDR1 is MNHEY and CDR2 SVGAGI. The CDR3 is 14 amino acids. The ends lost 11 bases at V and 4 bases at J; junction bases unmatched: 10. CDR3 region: CAGGDRLGNQPQHF. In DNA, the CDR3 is TGTGCCGGGGGGGACAGGTTGGGAAATCAGCCCCAGCATTTT.

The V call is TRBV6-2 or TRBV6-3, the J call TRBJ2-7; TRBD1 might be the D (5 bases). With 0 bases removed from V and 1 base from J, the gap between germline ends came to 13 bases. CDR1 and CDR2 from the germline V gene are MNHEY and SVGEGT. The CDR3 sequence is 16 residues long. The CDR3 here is CASSYSITAGSYEQYF. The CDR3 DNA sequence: TGTGCCAGCAGTTACTCCATCACCGCAGGGTCCTACGAGCAGTACTTC.

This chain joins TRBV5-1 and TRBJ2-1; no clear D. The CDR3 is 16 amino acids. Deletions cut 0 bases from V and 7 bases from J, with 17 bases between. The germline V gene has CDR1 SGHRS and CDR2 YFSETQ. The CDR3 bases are TGCGCCAGCAGCTTGGTTCTCGGCCTAGAGCCGAATGAGCAGTTCTTC. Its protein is CASSLVLGLEPNEQFF.

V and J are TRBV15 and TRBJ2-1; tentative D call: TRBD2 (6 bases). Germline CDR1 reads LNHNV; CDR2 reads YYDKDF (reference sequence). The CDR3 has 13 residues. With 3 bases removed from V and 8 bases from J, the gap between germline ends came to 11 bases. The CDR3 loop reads CATSRGTLDEQFF. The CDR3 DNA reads TGTGCCACCAGCAGGGGGACTCTGGATGAGCAGTTCTTC. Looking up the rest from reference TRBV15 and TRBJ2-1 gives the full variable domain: DAMVIQNPRYQVTQFGKPVTLSCSQTLNHNVMYWYQQKSSQAPKLLFHYYDKDFNNEADTPDNFQSRRPNTSFCFLDIRSPGLGDTAMYLCATSRGTLDEQFFGPGTRLTVL.

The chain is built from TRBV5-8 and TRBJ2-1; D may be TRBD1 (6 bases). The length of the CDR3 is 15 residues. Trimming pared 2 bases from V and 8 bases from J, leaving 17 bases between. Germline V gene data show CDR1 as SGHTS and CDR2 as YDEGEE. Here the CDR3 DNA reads TGTGCCAGCAGCTTAGTCAGGGGAACTACAGATGAGCAGTTCTTC. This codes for CASSLVRGTTDEQFF.

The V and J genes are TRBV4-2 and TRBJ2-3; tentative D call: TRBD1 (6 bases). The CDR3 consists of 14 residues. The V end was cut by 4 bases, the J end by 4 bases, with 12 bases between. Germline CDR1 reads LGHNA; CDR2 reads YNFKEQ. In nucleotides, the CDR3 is TGTGCCAGCAGCCGAGCAGGGGCCGCAGATACGCAGTATTTT. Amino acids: CASSRAGAADTQYF.

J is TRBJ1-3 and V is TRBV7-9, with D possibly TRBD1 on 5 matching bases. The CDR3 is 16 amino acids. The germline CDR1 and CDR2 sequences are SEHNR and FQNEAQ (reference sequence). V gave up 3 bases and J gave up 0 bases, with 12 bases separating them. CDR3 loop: CASSLGGEISGNTIYF. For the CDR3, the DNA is TGTGCCAGCAGCTTGGGAGGGGAGATCTCTGGAAACACCATATATTTT.

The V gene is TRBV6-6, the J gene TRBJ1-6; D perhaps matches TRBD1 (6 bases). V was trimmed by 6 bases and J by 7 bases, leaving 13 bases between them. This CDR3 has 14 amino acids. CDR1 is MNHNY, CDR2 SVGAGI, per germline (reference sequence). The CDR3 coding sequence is TGTGCCAGCAGCCCCCCAGGGGCCAATTCACCCCTCCACTTT. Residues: CASSPPGANSPLHF.

The CDR3 bases are TGTGCCAGCAGTCCCGGACAGGGGAGCGAGCAGTACTTC. Translation gives CASSPGQGSEQYF. The rearrangement joins TRBV12-3 or TRBV12-4 to TRBJ2-7; 9 bases fit TRBD1. V was pared by 5 bases and J by 6 bases, with 5 bases of the junction left unmatched. This CDR3 contains 13 residues.

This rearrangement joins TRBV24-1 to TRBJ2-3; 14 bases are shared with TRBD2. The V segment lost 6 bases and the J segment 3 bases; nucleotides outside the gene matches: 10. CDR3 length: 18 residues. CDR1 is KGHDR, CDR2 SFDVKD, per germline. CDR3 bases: TGTGCCACCAGTCGAGGACTAGCGGGGGGCCAAGGGACAGATACGCAGTATTTT. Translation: CATSRGLAGGQGTDTQYF.

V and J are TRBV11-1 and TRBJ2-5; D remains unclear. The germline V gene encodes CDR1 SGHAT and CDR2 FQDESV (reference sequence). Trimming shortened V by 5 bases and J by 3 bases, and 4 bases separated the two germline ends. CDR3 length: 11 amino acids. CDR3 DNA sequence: TGTGCCAGCAGCCGAGAAGAGACCCAGTACTTC. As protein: CASSREETQYF.

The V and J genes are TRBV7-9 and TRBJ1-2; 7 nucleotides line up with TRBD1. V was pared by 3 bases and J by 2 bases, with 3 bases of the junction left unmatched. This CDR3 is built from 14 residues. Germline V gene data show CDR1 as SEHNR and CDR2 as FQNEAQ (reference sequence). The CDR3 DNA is TGTGCCAGCAGCTTGACAGGGCCAAACTATGGCTACACCTTC. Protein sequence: CASSLTGPNYGYTF.

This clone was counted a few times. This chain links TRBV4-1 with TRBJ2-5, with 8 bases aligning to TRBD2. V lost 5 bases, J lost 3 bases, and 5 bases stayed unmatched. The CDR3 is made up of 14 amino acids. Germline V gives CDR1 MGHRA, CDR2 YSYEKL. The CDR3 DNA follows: TGCGCCAGCAGCGTCGGGACTAGTAAAGAGACCCAGTACTTC. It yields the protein CASSVGTSKETQYF.

The CDR3 region has the DNA TGTGCCAGCAGCCAGGAAGGGGGATCAGATACGCAGTATTTT. This gives the protein CASSQEGGSDTQYF. The chain recombines TRBV7-9 with TRBJ2-3; perhaps TRBD1 as D (6 bases). CDR3 length: 14 amino acids. Trimming pared 5 bases from V and 4 bases from J, leaving 13 bases between. Germline assignment: CDR1 SEHNR and CDR2 FQNEAQ (reference sequence). The whole variable domain, remainder taken from reference TRBV7-9 and TRBJ2-3, is DTGVSQNPRHKITKRGQNVTFRCDPISEHNRLYWYRQTLGQGPEFLTYFQNEAQLEKSRLLSDRFSAERPKGSFSTLEIQRTEQGDSAMYLCASSQEGGSDTQYFGPGTRLTVL.

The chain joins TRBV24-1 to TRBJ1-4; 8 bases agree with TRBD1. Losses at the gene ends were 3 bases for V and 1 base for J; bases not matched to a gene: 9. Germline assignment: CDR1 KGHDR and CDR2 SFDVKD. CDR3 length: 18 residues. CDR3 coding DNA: TGTGCCACCAGTGATCCCGTGGCAGGGGGCGGAACTAATGAAAAACTGTTTTTT. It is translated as CATSDPVAGGGTNEKLFF.

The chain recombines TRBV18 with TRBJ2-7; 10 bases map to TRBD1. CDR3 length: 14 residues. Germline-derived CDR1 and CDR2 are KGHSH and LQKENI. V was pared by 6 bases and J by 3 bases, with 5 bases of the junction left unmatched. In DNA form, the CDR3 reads TGTGCCAGCTCCAGCGGGACAGGGGTCTACGAGCAGTACTTC. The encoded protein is CASSSGTGVYEQYF. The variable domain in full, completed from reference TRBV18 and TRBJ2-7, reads NAGVMQNPRHLVRRRGQEARLRCSPMKGHSHVYWYRQLPEEGLKFMVYLQKENIIDESGMPKERFSAEFPKEGPSILRIQQVVRGDSAAYFCASSSGTGVYEQYFGPGTRLTVT.

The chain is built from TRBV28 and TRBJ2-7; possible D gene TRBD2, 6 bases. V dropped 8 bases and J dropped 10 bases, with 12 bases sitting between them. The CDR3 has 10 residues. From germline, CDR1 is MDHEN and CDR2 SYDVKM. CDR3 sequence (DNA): TGTGCCAGCGAGCAGGAGGGCCAGTACTTC. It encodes CASEQEGQYF.

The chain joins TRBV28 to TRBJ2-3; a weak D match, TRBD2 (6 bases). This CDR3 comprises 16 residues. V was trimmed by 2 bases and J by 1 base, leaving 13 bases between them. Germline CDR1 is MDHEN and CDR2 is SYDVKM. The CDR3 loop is CASSLVTGGGTDTQYF. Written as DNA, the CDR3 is TGTGCCAGCAGTTTAGTCACAGGCGGGGGCACAGATACGCAGTATTTT. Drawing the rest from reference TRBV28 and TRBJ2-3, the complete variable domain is DVKVTQSSRYLVKRTGEKVFLECVQDMDHENMFWYRQDPGLGLRLIYFSYDVKMKEKGDIPEGYSVSREKKERFSLILESASTNQTSMYLCASSLVTGGGTDTQYFGPGTRLTVL.

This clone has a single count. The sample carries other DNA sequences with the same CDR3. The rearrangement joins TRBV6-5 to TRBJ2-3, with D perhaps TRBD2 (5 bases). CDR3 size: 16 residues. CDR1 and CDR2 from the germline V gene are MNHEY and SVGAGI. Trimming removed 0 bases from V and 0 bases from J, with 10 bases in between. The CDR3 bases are TGTGCCAGCAGTTACTCGTCTAGCCCCAGCACAGATACGCAGTATTTT. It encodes CASSYSSSPSTDTQYF.

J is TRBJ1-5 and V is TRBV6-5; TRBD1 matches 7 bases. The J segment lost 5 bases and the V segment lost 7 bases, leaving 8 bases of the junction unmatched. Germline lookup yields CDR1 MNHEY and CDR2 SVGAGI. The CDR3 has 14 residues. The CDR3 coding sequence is TGTGCCAGCAAAGGACAGGTGGACGATCAGCCCCAGCATTTT. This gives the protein CASKGQVDDQPQHF.

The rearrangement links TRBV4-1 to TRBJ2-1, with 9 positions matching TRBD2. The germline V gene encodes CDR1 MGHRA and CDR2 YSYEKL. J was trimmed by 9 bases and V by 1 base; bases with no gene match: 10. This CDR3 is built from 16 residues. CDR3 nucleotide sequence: TGCGCCAGCAGCCAAGGGCGGCTAGCGGGGAGAGGTGAGCAGTTCTTC. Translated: CASSQGRLAGRGEQFF.

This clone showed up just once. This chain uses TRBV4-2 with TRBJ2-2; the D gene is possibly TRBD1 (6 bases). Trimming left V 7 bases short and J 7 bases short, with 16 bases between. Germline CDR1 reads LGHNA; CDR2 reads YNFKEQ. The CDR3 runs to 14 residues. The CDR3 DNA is TGTGCCAGCACCCCAGGGGCCCAGCACGGGGAGCTGTTTTTT. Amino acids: CASTPGAQHGELFF.

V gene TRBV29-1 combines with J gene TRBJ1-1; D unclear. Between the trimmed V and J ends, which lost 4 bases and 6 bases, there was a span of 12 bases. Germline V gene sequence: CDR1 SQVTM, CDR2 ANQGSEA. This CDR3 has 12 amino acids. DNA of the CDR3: TGCAGCGTTGTGAAGGAGGGCCCTGAAGCTTTCTTT. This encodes CSVVKEGPEAFF.

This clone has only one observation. The CDR3 bases are TGTGCCAGCTTCATAGCCAGGGGCACTGAAGCTTTCTTT. It translates to CASFIARGTEAFF. The chain couples TRBV28 to TRBJ1-1; TRBD1 is a possible D gene (6 bases). V was pared by 8 bases and J by 4 bases, with 14 bases between. Germline loops: CDR1 MDHEN, CDR2 SYDVKM. The CDR3 contains 13 residues.